This entry is about one T cell receptor beta chain. This sample is part of a study of technical replicates of blood from a handful of donors. Germline V CDR1 and CDR2: SGDLS, YYNGEE. V lost 2 bases, J lost 15 bases, and 15 bases lay in between. The CDR3 extends over 13 amino acids. Some clones are missing from TCRdb's copy, which holds only in-frame ones; the method was immunoSEQ multiplex PCR. The sample lists some 58,000 clones, 94% seen once, with roughly 0.22% in the top ten. The chain is built from TRBV9 and TRBJ2-6, with a tentative D call TRBD1 (7 bases). The sample consisted of T cells isolated from PBMCs. The clonotype was recovered from a human donor in good health. DNA of the CDR3: TGTGCCAGCAGCGTTTCTCAGGGGGGCCCCCTGACTTTC. Protein: CASSVSQGGPLTF.